This TCR beta chain was identified in a study of Ad26.COV2.S vaccination and SARS-CoV-2 variants. Study as a whole: It was the COV1001 Ad26.COV2.S trial arm that included the donor.

As concerns this clone: Its cognate antigen is unknown.

V dropped 0 bases and J dropped 0 bases, with 12 bases sitting between them. The CDR3 spans 16 residues. CDR1 is SGDLS, CDR2 YYNGEE, per germline. Study results and caveats: Responses of spike-specific T cells (both CD8+ and CD4+) reportedly showed substantial breadth after vaccination.

Treatment specified: some 19 received Ad26.COV2.S at low or high dose, single or two shots; 5 received placebo; per-sample allocation not given. On day 63 after the first injection, vaccine and placebo recipients gave samples. Only in-frame clones appear in the TCRdb table, and some are missing; sequencing was by immunoSEQ multiplex PCR. This table has hundreds of thousands of clones, about nine tenths appearing once. The chain links TRBV9 to TRBJ1-2; TRBD1 might be the D (5 bases). Source: peripheral blood, taken in a trial of Ad26.COV2.S vaccine versus placebo. The TCR comes from a person between 18 and 60 years old who received the Ad26.COV2.S COVID-19 vaccine or a placebo. CDR3: CASSVGGQGTNYGYTF. The CDR3 bases are TGTGCCAGCAGCGTAGGTGGGCAGGGAACTAACTATGGCTACACCTTC.